This entry lists 15 T cell receptor beta chains sequenced from one sample in a study of neurological immune-mediated disorders. Time point in this sample: technical triplicate 1. TCRdb reprocessed the 5' RACE reads with MiXCR, giving one entry per CDR3 protein. The table includes about 24,000 distinct CDR3 sequences, 13% detected once. Sequenced material: CD4+ T cells from blood. These receptors originate from a female donor with HTLV-1-associated myelopathy (HAM/TSP).

At least ten counts were recorded for this clonotype. The V call is TRBV7-9, the J call TRBJ1-1; D unresolved. CDR3 length: 13 residues. The V and J ends lost 1 base and 1 base respectively, with 4 bases between them. Germline V lookup: CDR1 SEHNR, CDR2 FQNEAQ (reference sequence). The CDR3 bases are TGTGCCAGCAGCTTAGAGGCGAACACTGAAGCTTTCTTT. It codes for CASSLEANTEAFF.

In this sample, this clonotype turned up many times. This sequence joins TRBV29-1 and TRBJ2-1; tentative D call: TRBD1 (6 bases). The CDR3 spans 14 residues. Per germline, CDR1 SQVTM and CDR2 ANQGSEA. V lost 5 bases to trimming and J lost 0 bases, with 11 bases between them. CDR3 residues: CSVIVQGSYNEQFF. The CDR3 DNA reads as TGCAGCGTTATAGTACAGGGCTCCTACAATGAGCAGTTCTTC.

Many counts were recorded for this clonotype. The chain is built from TRBV10-3 and TRBJ1-5; no definite D call. CDR3 length: 13 residues. V lost 6 bases to trimming and J lost 5 bases, with 11 bases between them. The V gene's germline CDR1 is ENHRY and CDR2 SYGVKD. CDR3 region: CAISLDEYQPQHF. The DNA of the CDR3 is TGTGCCATCAGCCTAGACGAATATCAGCCCCAGCATTTT.

This clonotype was seen repeatedly, ten times or more. This chain links TRBV20-1 with TRBJ2-1; 9 positions agree with TRBD2. V was pared by 0 bases and J by 5 bases, with 8 bases of the junction left unmatched. CDR1 DFQATT and CDR2 SNEGSKA come from the germline V gene (reference sequence). This CDR3 has 16 amino acids. CDR3 coding DNA: TGCAGTGCTAGAGAACCGACTAGCGGATTCGACAATGAGCAGTTCTTC. Encoded protein: CSAREPTSGFDNEQFF.

This clonotype was counted many times. The chain combines TRBV20-1 with TRBJ1-6, with D possibly TRBD1 on 6 matching bases. This CDR3 region has 13 residues. The V gene lost 0 bases and the J gene lost 10 bases, with 10 bases spanning the gap. Germline CDR1 and CDR2: DFQATT and SNEGSKA (reference sequence). CDR3 in DNA: TGCAGTGCTAGAGATAGGGGGGGCTCACCCCTCCACTTT. This sequence encodes CSARDRGGSPLHF.

This clonotype was detected ten times or more. The J gene is TRBJ2-3, the V gene TRBV12-3 or TRBV12-4; 8 nucleotides line up with TRBD2. The CDR3 is made up of 15 amino acids. The V segment lost 2 bases and the J segment 1 base; nucleotides outside the gene matches: 2. The CDR3 loop reads CASSLFSGGTDTQYF. The DNA of the CDR3 is TGTGCCAGCAGTTTATTTAGCGGGGGCACAGATACGCAGTATTTT.

This clonotype was detected a few times. This chain uses TRBV18 with TRBJ2-3; the match to TRBD1 covers 7 bases. The CDR3 has 15 amino acids. The ends lost 3 bases at V and 3 bases at J; junction bases unmatched: 6. The germline V gene has CDR1 KGHSH and CDR2 LQKENI. The CDR3 DNA reads TGTGCCAGCTCACCGGACAGGATGACAACAGATACGCAGTATTTT. It codes for CASSPDRMTTDTQYF.

This clonotype was detected ten times or more. J is TRBJ2-2 and V is TRBV11-2; 10 positions agree with TRBD1. The CDR3 has 16 residues. V lost 5 bases and J lost 4; bases outside the gene matches: 7. CDR1 and CDR2 (germline): SGHAT, FQNNGV. Here the CDR3 reads CASSMGQGSGTGELFF. CDR3 DNA sequence: TGTGCCAGCAGCATGGGACAGGGGAGCGGCACCGGGGAGCTGTTTTTT.

This clonotype has at least ten counts. The V gene is TRBV6-5, the J gene TRBJ2-1, with 13 bases identical to TRBD2. V trimming: 5 bases; J trimming: 14 bases; junction bases outside the gene matches: 12. Germline V gene sequence: CDR1 MNHEY, CDR2 SVGAGI. The CDR3 spans 15 residues. The CDR3 sequence: CASSPRTSGRGREFF. CDR3 nucleotide sequence: TGTGCCAGCAGTCCCCGGACTAGCGGGAGAGGTAGGGAGTTCTTC.

This clonotype has ten or more counts. V and J are TRBV3-1 and TRBJ2-7, with TRBD1 as a possible D gene (5 bases). Between the trimmed V and J ends, which lost 0 bases and 9 bases, there was a span of 15 bases. This CDR3 comprises 14 residues. Germline CDR1 reads LGHDT; CDR2 reads YNNKEL (reference sequence). The CDR3 DNA reads as TGTGCCAGCAGCCAAGAGTACCTCCAGGGCCCGCAGTACTTC. Protein product: CASSQEYLQGPQYF.

This clonotype was detected ten times or more. V and J are TRBV20-1 and TRBJ1-5; no clear D gene. CDR1 DFQATT and CDR2 SNEGSKA come from the germline V gene (reference sequence). The germline V and J ends were trimmed by 2 bases and 5 bases, with 10 bases remaining between them. The CDR3 consists of 13 residues. CDR3 loop: CSARLGGDQPQHF. The CDR3 DNA sequence: TGCAGTGCTAGACTGGGAGGAGATCAGCCCCAGCATTTT.

The table lists this clonotype with many counts. V is TRBV9 and J is TRBJ2-2; possibly TRBD1 for D (5 bases). Germline V gene sequence: CDR1 SGDLS, CDR2 YYNGEE. The V end lost 6 bases, the J end lost 0 bases, and 12 bases lay between the germline ends. CDR3 length equals 15 residues. The CDR3 DNA reads TGTGCCAGCAAGATCGGACACACGAACACCGGGGAGCTGTTTTTT. This encodes CASKIGHTNTGELFF.

At least ten counts were recorded for this clonotype. The chain couples TRBV29-1 to TRBJ1-1, with D hard to call. Trimming took 8 bases from V and 4 from J, leaving 14 bases between them. The CDR3 spans 12 residues. Germline V gene data show CDR1 as SQVTM and CDR2 as ANQGSEA. This CDR3 is CSPRRVSTEAFF. CDR3 bases: TGCAGCCCCCGAAGGGTTAGCACTGAAGCTTTCTTT.

This clonotype was detected many times. V is TRBV12-2 and J is TRBJ2-4; TRBD2 reflects the table's D call only, with no check against the DNA. TRBV12-2 is a documented pseudogene. CDR3 length: 22 amino acids. This CDR3 is CASRPDGAGGPTPFLAKNIQYF. The CDR3 coding sequence is TGTGCAAGTCGCCCCGATGGGGCGGGAGGGCCTACGCCCTTCTTAGCCAAAAACATTCAGTACTTC.

This clonotype was recorded many times. Since a much larger clone is just one base distant, this may be a read error. The chain joins TRBV4-1 to TRBJ2-6; the match to TRBD1 covers 8 bases. This CDR3 comprises 18 residues. Germline V gene lookup returns CDR1 MGHRA and CDR2 YSYEKL. Here the CDR3 DNA reads TGCGCCAGCAGCCAAGATGACGGACAGGGTTATGGGACCAACGTCCTGACTTTC. Protein sequence: CASSQDDGQGYGTNVLTF.